These 20 T cell receptor beta chains originate from one sample sequenced in a study of regulatory T cells in long-lasting Graves disease. Indicated time point: newly diagnosed GD, antithyroid drugs for less than 3 months. Construction of the TCR library relied on RNA isolated from PBMCs. Libraries of TCR beta came from iRepertoire HTBI primers plus Arm-PCR of CDR3 regions. TCRdb reanalysed the multiplex PCR reads using MiXCR and keeps one entry per CDR3 protein. The data hold hundreds of thousands of distinct CDR3 sequences, with roughly 14% observed a single time. The sample was also linked to a second study, of T cells in Graves' hyperthyroidism and ophthalmopathy.

The sample was peripheral blood mononuclear cells (PBMCs), taken at new diagnosis, from a patient treated with antithyroid drugs. Source of these receptors: a man under 40 with Graves disease.

The chain combines TRBV29-1 with TRBJ2-5; 9 positions agree with TRBD2. After removal of 8 bases from V and 4 bases from J, the junction contained 11 bases not matched to a gene. In germline, CDR1 is SQVTM, CDR2 ANQGSEA. The CDR3 runs 14 residues. The CDR3 DNA is TGCAGCCATCGAGGAGCGGGAGGTAGAGAGACCCAGTACTTC. Protein: CSHRGAGGRETQYF.

This clonotype has more than one count but fewer than ten. The genes are TRBV5-1 and TRBJ1-2; D ambiguous. Trimming cost V 0 bases and J 2 bases, with 8 bases left between them. This CDR3 contains 14 residues. Germline assignment: CDR1 SGHRS and CDR2 YFSETQ. The CDR3 loop is CASSLEQTNYGYTF. The CDR3 DNA is TGCGCCAGCAGCTTGGAACAGACGAACTATGGCTACACCTTC.

This clonotype appeared many times. V and J are TRBV20-1 and TRBJ2-7; a possible D gene is TRBD1 (7 bases). There are 13 residues in the CDR3. The ends were cut back, 6 bases at V and 4 bases at J, with 16 bases in the middle. In germline, CDR1 is DFQATT, CDR2 SNEGSKA (reference sequence). The DNA for the CDR3 is TGCAGTGCAGGGGCGGGACAGATGTACGAGCAGTACTTC. It specifies CSAGAGQMYEQYF.

The rearrangement joins TRBV29-1 to TRBJ2-5, with 12 bases matching TRBD2. The germline gives CDR1 SQVTM, CDR2 ANQGSEA. The CDR3 covers 16 residues. The V and J ends lost 3 bases and 3 bases, in that order; junction bases with no gene match: 8. CDR3 protein: CSVDRASGRVEETQYF. CDR3 sequence (DNA): TGCAGCGTTGATAGGGCTAGCGGGAGGGTAGAAGAGACCCAGTACTTC.

Worth noting for this clonotype: The junction departs from germline at one end; a sequencing error may be responsible. The rearrangement joins TRBV7-7 to TRBJ2-5; D is undetermined. Germline CDR1 and CDR2: SSHAT and FNYEAQ (reference sequence). The CDR3 spans 14 residues. The CDR3 loop is CASSLVLQDQTQYF. In DNA form, the CDR3 reads TGTGCTAGCAGCCTGGTTCTCCAGGATCAGACCCAGTACTTC.

The CDR3 is CASSQDPRRETKNIQYF. The CDR3 nucleotides are TGCGCCAGCAGCCAAGATCCCCGCCGGGAAACCAAAAACATTCAGTACTTC. This sequence joins TRBV4-1 and TRBJ2-4; a weak D match, TRBD2 (5 bases). This CDR3 has 17 amino acids. V was pared by 0 bases and J by 2 bases, with 14 bases between. The germline V gene has CDR1 MGHRA and CDR2 YSYEKL.

This clonotype came up many times. The rearrangement links TRBV27 to TRBJ2-5; D may be TRBD1 or TRBD2 (6 bases each). The CDR3 has 14 residues. Trimming stripped 5 bases from V and 4 bases from J, with 14 bases between. The germline V gene encodes CDR1 MNHEY and CDR2 SMNVEV (reference sequence). CDR3 sequence reads: CASSGGGRGETQYF. The CDR3 nucleotides read TGTGCCAGCAGTGGAGGGGGGCGGGGAGAGACCCAGTACTTC.

This clonotype was detected ten times or more. CDR3 nucleotide sequence: TGTGCCAGCAGCCAAGCTGGAGGGAGAGAGCAGTACTTC. Translating it yields CASSQAGGREQYF. V and J are TRBV3-1 and TRBJ2-7; tentatively, D is TRBD2 (6 bases). V was pared by 1 base and J by 7 bases, with 11 bases between. CDR3 size: 13 residues. CDR1 is LGHDT and CDR2 is YNNKEL in the germline V gene (reference sequence).

Comments on this clonotype: A single base separates this from a much larger clone, so it may be a read error. CDR3 nucleotide sequence: TGTGCCAGCAGTCTTGGAGGCAGGGGTCAGCCCCAGCATTTT. Translating it yields CASSLGGRGQPQHF. J is TRBJ1-5 and V is TRBV12-3 or TRBV12-4; D perhaps matches TRBD1 (6 bases). V gave up 5 bases and J gave up 6 bases, with 14 bases separating them. The CDR3 is 14 amino acids.

This clonotype was seen a handful of times. V gene TRBV29-1 combines with J gene TRBJ1-1, with D maybe TRBD1 (6 bases). CDR1 is SQVTM, CDR2 ANQGSEA, per germline. The ends were cut back, 5 bases at V and 4 bases at J, with 17 bases in the middle. The CDR3 covers 14 residues. The CDR3 DNA reads TGCAGCGTTTTCCCCAAGGGGGGGGGCACTGAAGCTTTCTTT. This gives the protein CSVFPKGGGTEAFF. Using reference TRBV29-1 and TRBJ1-1 for the parts outside the CDR3, the full variable domain is SAVISQKPSRDICQRGTSLTIQCQVDSQVTMMFWYRQQPGQSLTLIATANQGSEATYESGFVIDKFPISRPNLTFSTLTVSNMSPEDSSIYLCSVFPKGGGTEAFFGQGTRLTVV.

This clonotype was picked up many times. The J gene is TRBJ1-2, the V gene TRBV5-4; 8 bases line up with TRBD1. From germline, CDR1 is SGHNT and CDR2 YYREEE (reference sequence). V was pared by 4 bases and J by 8 bases, with 13 bases of the junction left unmatched. This CDR3 contains 15 residues. CDR3 bases: TGTGCCAGCAGCCAACCGGGACAGGCGATCGGGGGCTACACCTTC. This encodes CASSQPGQAIGGYTF. Full variable domain (missing parts from reference TRBV5-4 and TRBJ1-2): ETGVTQSPTHLIKTRGQQVTLRCSSQSGHNTVSWYQQALGQGPQFIFQYYREEENGRGNFPPRFSGLQFPNYSSELNVNALELDDSALYLCASSQPGQAIGGYTFGSGTRLTVV.

The sample holds a few counts of this clonotype. V and J are TRBV6-1 and TRBJ2-5, with a tentative D call TRBD2 (6 bases). Germline assignment: CDR1 MNHNS and CDR2 SASEGT. CDR3 size: 15 residues. V lost 7 bases and J 5 bases, leaving 20 bases between the germline ends. CDR3 nucleotide sequence: TGTGCCAGCACCCCGGGGGTAGGGCCGCAGGAGACCCAGTACTTC. Its translation: CASTPGVGPQETQYF.

There are a few counts of this clonotype. V usage is TRBV10-3 and J usage is TRBJ1-6, with TRBD1 as a possible D gene (6 bases). Germline loops: CDR1 ENHRY, CDR2 SYGVKD. The germline V and J ends were trimmed by 2 bases and 13 bases, with 12 bases remaining between them. CDR3 length equals 13 residues. The CDR3 here is CAISETGWDPLHF. DNA of the CDR3: TGTGCCATCAGTGAGACAGGGTGGGATCCCCTCCACTTT.

This clonotype was observed at least ten times. The rearrangement joins TRBV28 to TRBJ2-7; 8 bases match TRBD1. Unmatched junction bases numbered 15, after V lost 6 bases and J lost 2 bases. This CDR3 region has 17 residues. Per the germline V gene, CDR1 is MDHEN and CDR2 is SYDVKM. The CDR3 loop is CASRRLSLDRVAYEQYF. The CDR3 bases are TGTGCCAGCAGGCGACTTTCCCTGGACAGGGTGGCCTACGAGCAGTACTTC.

This clonotype was observed many times. The gene calls are TRBV20-1 and TRBJ2-5; D is uncertain. Trimming removed 3 bases from V and 5 bases from J, with 16 bases in between. This CDR3 is 14 amino acids long. Germline CDR1 DFQATT, CDR2 SNEGSKA (reference sequence). The CDR3 DNA reads as TGCAGTGCTAGTTTCCGGAGAATGGTCGAGACCCAGTACTTC. This codes for CSASFRRMVETQYF.

This clonotype was seen at least ten times. A read error may produce the germline difference seen at one junction end. The chain combines TRBV7-7 with TRBJ2-1; 9 positions agree with TRBD1. Looked up from germline, CDR1 is SSHAT and CDR2 is FNYEAQ (reference sequence). The CDR3 is made up of 16 amino acids. DNA of the CDR3: TGTGCTAGCAGCTTGGGGACAGGGAGCTCCTACAATGAGCAGTTCTTC. Amino acids: CASSLGTGSSYNEQFF.

This clonotype was counted at least ten times. The V call is TRBV11-3, the J call TRBJ2-5; 7 bases map to TRBD1. With V trimmed by 4 bases and J by 0 bases, 2 bases remained unmatched. The length of the CDR3 is 14 residues. Germline V gene data show CDR1 as SGHNT and CDR2 as YENEEA. The CDR3 DNA follows: TGTGCCAGCAGCTCAGGACAGGACCAAGAGACCCAGTACTTC. It yields the protein CASSSGQDQETQYF.

This chain connects TRBV7-3 to TRBJ2-6; perhaps TRBD2 as D (6 bases). CDR3 length equals 18 residues. Germline V gene lookup returns CDR1 SGHTA and CDR2 FQGTGA. V was shortened by 0 bases and J by 4 bases, with 16 bases between the two germline ends. CDR3 sequence reads: CASSLTGGRVIGANVLTF. In DNA, the CDR3 is TGTGCCAGCAGCTTAACGGGAGGCAGGGTGATCGGGGCCAACGTCCTGACTTTC. Complete variable domain (other parts from reference TRBV7-3 and TRBJ2-6): GAGVSQTPSNKVTEKGKYVELRCDPISGHTALYWYRQSLGQGPEFLIYFQGTGAADDSGLPNDRFFAVRPEGSVSTLKIQRTERGDSAVYLCASSLTGGRVIGANVLTFGAGSRLTVL.

In its sample, this clonotype was seen a few times. The chain has TRBV5-1 and TRBJ1-4; D is uncertain. V was trimmed by 5 bases and J by 7 bases, leaving 18 bases between them. In germline, CDR1 is SGHRS, CDR2 YFSETQ. CDR3 length: 15 residues. The CDR3 spells CASSPSGVAPEKLFF. The CDR3 DNA sequence: TGCGCCAGCAGTCCCAGCGGGGTCGCTCCTGAAAAACTGTTTTTT.

The table lists this clonotype with many counts. The chain uses TRBV5-1 and TRBJ2-7; the D call may be TRBD1 or TRBD2 (5 bases each). This CDR3 region has 15 residues. Germline V gene data show CDR1 as SGHRS and CDR2 as YFSETQ. V was clipped by 4 bases and J by 4 bases, with 18 bases between them. The CDR3 DNA follows: TGCGCCAGCAGCCGGGGTCAGGGTAAGGGTTACGAGCAGTACTTC. It is translated as CASSRGQGKGYEQYF.